This section outlines one T cell receptor (beta chain) sequence together with its context. This sample is drawn from a study of blood T cell repertoires in COVID-19. Study-wide context: The United States, Italy and Spain were the sources of the acute and convalescent COVID-19 samples. Sources were T cells, B-cell-depleted T cells, or PBMCs; the material itself was cDNA or gDNA.

This CDR3 has 16 amino acids. Authors' data handling: Reference gene primers were amplified, and this amplification served to estimate nucleated cell counts. Assay: immunoSEQ multiplex PCR; the TCRdb copy retains only in-frame clones and omits some. The V and J calls and the clone size are those of that table, but D and trimming were determined from the DNA. The sample lists some 130,000 clones; approximately 81% were seen once. The source material was peripheral blood. The receptor comes from a man between 60 and 75 years old with acute or convalescent COVID-19. The chain employs TRBV21-1 and TRBJ1-1. TRBV21-1 is reported as a pseudogene. As DNA, the CDR3 is TGTGCCAGCAGCGCGGCGCACCCCTCGAGCGTGACTGAAGCTTTCTTT. Its translation: CASSAAHPSSVTEAFF.